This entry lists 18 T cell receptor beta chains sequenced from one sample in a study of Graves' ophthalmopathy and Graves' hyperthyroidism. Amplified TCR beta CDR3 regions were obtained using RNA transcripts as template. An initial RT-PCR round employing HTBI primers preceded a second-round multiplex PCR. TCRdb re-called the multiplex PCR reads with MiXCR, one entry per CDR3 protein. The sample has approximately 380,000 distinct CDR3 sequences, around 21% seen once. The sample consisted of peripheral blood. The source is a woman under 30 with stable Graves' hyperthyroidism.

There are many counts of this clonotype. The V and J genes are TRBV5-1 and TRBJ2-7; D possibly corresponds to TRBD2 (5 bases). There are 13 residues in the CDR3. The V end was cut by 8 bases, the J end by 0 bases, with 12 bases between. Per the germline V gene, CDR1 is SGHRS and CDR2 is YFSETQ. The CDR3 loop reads CASKIGNSYEQYF. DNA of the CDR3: TGCGCCAGTAAAATCGGGAACTCCTACGAGCAGTACTTC.

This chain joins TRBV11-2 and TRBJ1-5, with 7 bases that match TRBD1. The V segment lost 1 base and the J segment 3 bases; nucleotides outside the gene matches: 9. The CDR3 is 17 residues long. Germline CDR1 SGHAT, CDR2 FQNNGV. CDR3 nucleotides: TGTGCCAGCAGCTTAGTCTTGGGACAGATCGTCAATCAGCCCCAGCATTTT. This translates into CASSLVLGQIVNQPQHF.

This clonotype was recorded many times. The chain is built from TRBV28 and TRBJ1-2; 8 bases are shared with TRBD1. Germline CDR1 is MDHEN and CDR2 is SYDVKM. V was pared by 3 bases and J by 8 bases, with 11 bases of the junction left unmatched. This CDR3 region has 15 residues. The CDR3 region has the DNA TGTGCCAGCAGTTTGACGGCCATCGACAGGGGCGGCTACACCTTC. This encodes CASSLTAIDRGGYTF.

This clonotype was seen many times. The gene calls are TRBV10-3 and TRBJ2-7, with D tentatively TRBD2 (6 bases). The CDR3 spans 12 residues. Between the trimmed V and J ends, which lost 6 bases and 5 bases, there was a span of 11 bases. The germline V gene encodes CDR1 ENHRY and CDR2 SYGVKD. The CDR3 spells CAISEGGDEQYF. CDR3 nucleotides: TGTGCCATCAGCGAAGGCGGGGACGAGCAGTACTTC.

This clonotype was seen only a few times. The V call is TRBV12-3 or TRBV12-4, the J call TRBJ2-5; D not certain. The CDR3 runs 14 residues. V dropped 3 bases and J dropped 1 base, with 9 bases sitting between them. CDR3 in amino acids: CASSFLGFQETQYF. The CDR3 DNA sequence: TGTGCCAGCAGTTTTTTGGGGTTCCAAGAGACCCAGTACTTC.

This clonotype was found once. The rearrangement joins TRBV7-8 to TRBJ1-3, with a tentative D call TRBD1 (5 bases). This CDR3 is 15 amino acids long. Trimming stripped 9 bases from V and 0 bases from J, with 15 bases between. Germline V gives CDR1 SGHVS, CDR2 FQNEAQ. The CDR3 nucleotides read TGTGCCAGTAGACAGAACGAGAACTCTGGAAACACCATATATTTT. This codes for CASRQNENSGNTIYF. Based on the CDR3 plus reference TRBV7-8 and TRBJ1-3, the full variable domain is GAGVSQSPRYKVAKRGQDVALRCDPISGHVSLFWYQQALGQGPEFLTYFQNEAQLDKSGLPSDRFFAERPEGSVSTLKIQRTQQEDSAVYLCASRQNENSGNTIYFGEGSWLTVV.

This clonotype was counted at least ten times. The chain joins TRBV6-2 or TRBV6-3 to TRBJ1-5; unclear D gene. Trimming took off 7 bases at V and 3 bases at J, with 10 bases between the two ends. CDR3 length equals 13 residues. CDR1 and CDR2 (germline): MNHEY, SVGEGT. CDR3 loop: CASIVPINQPQHF. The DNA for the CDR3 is TGTGCCAGCATTGTCCCGATCAATCAGCCCCAGCATTTT.

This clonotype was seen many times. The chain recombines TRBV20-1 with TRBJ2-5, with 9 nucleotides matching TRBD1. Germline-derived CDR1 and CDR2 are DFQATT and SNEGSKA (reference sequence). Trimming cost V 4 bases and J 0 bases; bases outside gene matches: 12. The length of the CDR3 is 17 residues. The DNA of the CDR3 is TGCAGTGCTACTCGGGACAGGGTCGGTTTGTACCAAGAGACCCAGTACTTC. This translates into CSATRDRVGLYQETQYF.

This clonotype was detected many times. The CDR3 is CAISPLGYGYTF. CDR3 bases: TGTGCCATCAGCCCGCTCGGCTATGGCTACACCTTC. V and J are TRBV10-3 and TRBJ1-2; D gene ambiguous. Trimming left V 6 bases short and J 4 bases short, with 9 bases between. This CDR3 is 12 amino acids long. Germline values: CDR1 ENHRY, CDR2 SYGVKD.

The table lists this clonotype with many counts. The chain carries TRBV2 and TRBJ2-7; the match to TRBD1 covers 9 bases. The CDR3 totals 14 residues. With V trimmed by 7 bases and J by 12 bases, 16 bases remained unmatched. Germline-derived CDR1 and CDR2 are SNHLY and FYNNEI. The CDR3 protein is CASTPPGTGRVGYF. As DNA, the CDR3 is TGTGCCAGCACCCCCCCTGGGACAGGGCGGGTTGGGTACTTC.

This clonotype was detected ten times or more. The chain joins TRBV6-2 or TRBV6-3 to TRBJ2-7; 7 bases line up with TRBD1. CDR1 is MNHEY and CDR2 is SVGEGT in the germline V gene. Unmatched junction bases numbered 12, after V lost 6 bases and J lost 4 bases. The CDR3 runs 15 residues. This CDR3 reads CASSYRDSWSYEQYF. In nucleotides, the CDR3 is TGTGCCAGCAGCTATCGGGACAGTTGGTCGTACGAGCAGTACTTC.

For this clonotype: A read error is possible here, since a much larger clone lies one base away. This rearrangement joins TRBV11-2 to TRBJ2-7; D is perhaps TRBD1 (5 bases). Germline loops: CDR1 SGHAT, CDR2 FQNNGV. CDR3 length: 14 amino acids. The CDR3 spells CACSYSRVLGEQYF. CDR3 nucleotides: TGTGCCTGCAGCTACTCCAGGGTTCTGGGGGAGCAGTACTTC. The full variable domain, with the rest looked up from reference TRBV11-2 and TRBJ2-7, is EAGVAQSPRYKIIEKRQSVAFWCNPISGHATLYWYQQILGQGPKLLIQFQNNGVVDDSQLPKDRFSAERLKGVDSTLKIQPAKLEDSAVYLCACSYSRVLGEQYFGPGTRLTVT.

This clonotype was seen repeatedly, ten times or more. CDR3 DNA: TGTGCCAGCAGCCCATTGTCAGCCCGGTCGCAGCCCCAGCATTTT. It codes for CASSPLSARSQPQHF. J is TRBJ1-5 and V is TRBV7-9; no clear D gene. This CDR3 region has 15 residues. Looked up from germline, CDR1 is SEHNR and CDR2 is FQNEAQ (reference sequence). Deletions cut 5 bases from V and 7 bases from J, with 18 bases between.

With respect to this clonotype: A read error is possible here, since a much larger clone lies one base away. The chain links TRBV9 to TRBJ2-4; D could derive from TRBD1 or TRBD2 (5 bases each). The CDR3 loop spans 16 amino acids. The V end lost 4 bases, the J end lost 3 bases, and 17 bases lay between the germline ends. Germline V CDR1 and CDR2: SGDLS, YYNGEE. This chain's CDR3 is CASSPTGARSKNIQYF. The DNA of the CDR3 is TGTGCCAGCAGCCCAACCGGGGCTAGAAGCAAAAACATTCAGTACTTC.

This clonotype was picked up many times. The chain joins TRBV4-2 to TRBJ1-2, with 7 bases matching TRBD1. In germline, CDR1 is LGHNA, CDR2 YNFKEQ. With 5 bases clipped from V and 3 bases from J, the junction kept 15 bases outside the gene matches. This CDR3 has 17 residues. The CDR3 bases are TGTGCCAGCAGCACGCGGGACAGCGACCTCATGTACTATGGCTACACCTTC. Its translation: CASSTRDSDLMYYGYTF.

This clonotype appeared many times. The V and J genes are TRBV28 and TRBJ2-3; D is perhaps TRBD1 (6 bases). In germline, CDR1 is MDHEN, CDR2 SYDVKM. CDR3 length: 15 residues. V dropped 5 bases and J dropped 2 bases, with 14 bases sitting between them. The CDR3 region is CASSGPRTVTDTQYF. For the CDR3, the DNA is TGTGCCAGCAGTGGCCCGCGGACAGTCACAGATACGCAGTATTTT.

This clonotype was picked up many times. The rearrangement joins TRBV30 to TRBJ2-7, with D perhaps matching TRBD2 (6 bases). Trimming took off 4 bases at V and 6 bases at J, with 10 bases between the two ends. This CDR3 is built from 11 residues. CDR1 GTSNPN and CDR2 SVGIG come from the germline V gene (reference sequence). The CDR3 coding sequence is TGTGCCTGGACTACCGGGAGCGAGCAGTACTTC. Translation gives CAWTTGSEQYF.

For the CDR3, the DNA is TGTGCCTGGAGTTCAGGTCGGCAGCCCCAGCATTTT. This translates into CAWSSGRQPQHF. The V gene is TRBV30, the J gene TRBJ1-5; D is ambiguous. CDR1 is GTSNPN, CDR2 SVGIG, per germline (reference sequence). Trimming stripped 2 bases from V and 7 bases from J, with 9 bases between. CDR3 length: 12 residues.